Following are 23 T cell receptor beta chains from one sample sequenced in a study of blood T cell repertoires in COVID-19. TCRdb's table, derived via immunoSEQ multiplex PCR, lists solely in-frame clones and lacks some. The repertoire holds roughly 190,000 clones, with more than 85% as singletons. The sample consisted of PBMCs or T cells enriched from blood (not recorded which). The receptors shown here come from a woman aged 40-49 years in a cohort exposed to, infected with or recovered from COVID-19 (not recorded which).

V is TRBV7-5 and J is TRBJ2-1; the DNA was not compared with TRBD2, the D call given in the table. TRBV7-5 is classified as a pseudogene. The CDR3 runs 19 residues. CDR3 sequence: CVRSPSGTSGFLSYNEQFF. Written as DNA, the CDR3 is TGTGTCAGAAGCCCCTCGGGGACTAGCGGATTTCTATCCTACAATGAGCAGTTCTTC.

This chain connects TRBV7-2 to TRBJ2-2, with 13 bases matching TRBD2. V was clipped by 7 bases and J by 5 bases; unmatched bases: 4. Looked up from germline, CDR1 is SGHTA and CDR2 is FQGNSA. CDR3 length equals 15 residues. The CDR3 here is CASTGLAGETGELFF. As DNA, the CDR3 is TGTGCCAGCACAGGACTAGCGGGAGAAACCGGGGAGCTGTTTTTT.

Only a few counts were recorded for this clone. The gene calls are TRBV2 and TRBJ1-1; D call uncertain. CDR1 is SNHLY, CDR2 FYNNEI, per germline. The CDR3 length is 14 residues. V was cut by 6 bases and J by 4 bases, with 15 bases left in between. The CDR3 loop is CASSLEGKGTEAFF. The CDR3, as DNA: TGTGCCAGCAGCCTTGAGGGTAAGGGCACTGAAGCTTTCTTT.

This clone was counted once. The chain is built from TRBV25-1 and TRBJ2-2; the D gene is possibly TRBD1 (5 bases). The V gene lost 4 bases and the J gene lost 6 bases, with 15 bases spanning the gap. Germline-derived CDR1 and CDR2 are MGHDK and SYGVNS. This CDR3 comprises 15 residues. The CDR3 nucleotides are TGTGCCAGCAGTGCATCATATCAGGGTCCCGGGGAGCTGTTTTTT. The encoded protein is CASSASYQGPGELFF.

V and J are TRBV27 and TRBJ1-1; 9 bases fit TRBD1. The CDR3 has 15 amino acids. The V gene's germline CDR1 is MNHEY and CDR2 SMNVEV (reference sequence). V lost 5 bases to trimming and J lost 5 bases; unmatched junction nucleotides: 9. This chain's CDR3 is CASSPQWTGVTEAFF. The CDR3 coding sequence is TGTGCCAGCAGTCCCCAATGGACAGGGGTGACTGAAGCTTTCTTT.

This rearrangement joins TRBV9 to TRBJ1-2; 9 bases fit TRBD1. The junction had 10 bases not matched to a gene; V was cut back by 1 base and J by 6 bases. This CDR3 spans 16 amino acids. CDR1 is SGDLS and CDR2 is YYNGEE in the germline V gene. The DNA of the CDR3 is TGTGCCAGCAGCGTAAACCGGGACAGGGACTTTGATGGCTACACCTTC. This gives the protein CASSVNRDRDFDGYTF. The entire variable domain, with the rest obtained from reference TRBV9 and TRBJ1-2, is as follows: DSGVTQTPKHLITATGQRVTLRCSPRSGDLSVYWYQQSLDQGLQFLIQYYNGEERAKGNILERFSAQQFPDLHSELNLSSLELGDSALYFCASSVNRDRDFDGYTFGSGTRLTVV.

This chain links TRBV3-1 (or the pseudogene TRBV3-2) with TRBJ1-2; D is undetermined. The CDR3 loop spans 12 amino acids. Trimming pared 0 bases from V and 6 bases from J, leaving 5 bases between. In germline, CDR1 is LGHDT, CDR2 YNNKEL (reference sequence). DNA for the CDR3: TGTGCCAGCAGCCAAGAGTATCATGGCTACACCTTC. It yields the protein CASSQEYHGYTF.

The chain has TRBV12-5 and TRBJ1-2; no firm D call. V lost 6 bases and J lost 4, with 18 bases in between. CDR1 and CDR2 (germline): LGHNT, FRNRAP. The CDR3 has 15 amino acids. This CDR3 is CASGTSGEIVYGYTF. In nucleotides, the CDR3 is TGTGCTAGTGGCACCTCGGGAGAAATCGTCTATGGCTACACCTTC.

The rearrangement joins TRBV13 to TRBJ1-3, with TRBD1 matching over 7 bases. V trimming: 7 bases; J trimming: 0 bases; junction bases outside the gene matches: 9. Germline lookup yields CDR1 PRHDT and CDR2 FYEKMQ (reference sequence). This CDR3 has 16 amino acids. The CDR3 here is CASTLNGQASGNTIYF. Here the CDR3 DNA reads TGTGCCAGCACCCTCAACGGACAGGCCTCTGGAAACACCATATATTTT.

This clone was recorded once. The CDR3 DNA follows: TGCGCCAGCAGCCAAGAGGTGACAGGGGGCAACGGCTATGGCTACACCTTC. This gives the protein CASSQEVTGGNGYGYTF. The gene calls are TRBV4-3 and TRBJ1-2; 10 bases are a match to TRBD1. Germline CDR1 and CDR2: LGHNA and YSLEER. The CDR3 loop spans 17 amino acids. V lost 0 bases and J lost 4; bases outside the gene matches: 8.

J is TRBJ2-3 and V is TRBV29-1; 14 nucleotides align to TRBD2. The V gene end was trimmed by 2 bases and the J gene end by 3 bases; junction bases not matched to a gene: 7. Germline CDR1 SQVTM, CDR2 ANQGSEA. The CDR3 is made up of 17 amino acids. CDR3: CSVEFGTSGGATDTQYF. The CDR3 DNA sequence: TGCAGCGTTGAATTTGGGACTAGCGGGGGTGCGACAGATACGCAGTATTTT.

This clone was recorded a few times. This specimen includes other DNA sequences encoding the same CDR3. V is TRBV9 and J is TRBJ2-1; TRBD2 is a possible D gene (5 bases). Germline CDR1 reads SGDLS; CDR2 reads YYNGEE. This CDR3 spans 15 amino acids. The V end was cut by 2 bases, the J end by 0 bases, with 9 bases between. The CDR3 DNA sequence: TGTGCCAGCAGCGTGGAGGACTCCTCCTACAATGAGCAGTTCTTC. Translation: CASSVEDSSYNEQFF. The entire variable domain, with the rest obtained from reference TRBV9 and TRBJ2-1, is as follows: DSGVTQTPKHLITATGQRVTLRCSPRSGDLSVYWYQQSLDQGLQFLIQYYNGEERAKGNILERFSAQQFPDLHSELNLSSLELGDSALYFCASSVEDSSYNEQFFGPGTRLTVL.

The chain couples TRBV7-2 to TRBJ1-2; TRBD1 might be the D (6 bases). The CDR3 spans 14 residues. Germline CDR1 reads SGHTA; CDR2 reads FQGNSA. Trimming took 1 base from V and 4 from J, leaving 10 bases between them. The CDR3 sequence: CASSLDRTVYGYTF. The CDR3 DNA reads TGTGCCAGCAGCTTAGACAGGACAGTCTATGGCTACACCTTC.

The CDR3, as DNA: TGTGCCAGCAGCTTAACCCCGGGACAGGGCTCCTCGGGGGAGACCCAGTACTTC. It translates to CASSLTPGQGSSGETQYF. The rearrangement uses TRBV7-6 and TRBJ2-5; 9 bases fit TRBD1. Losses at the gene ends were 2 bases for V and 5 bases for J; bases not matched to a gene: 15. This CDR3 has 18 residues. The V gene's germline CDR1 is SGHVS and CDR2 FNYEAQ.

J is TRBJ1-3 and V is TRBV14, with TRBD1 identical over 8 bases. This CDR3 has 14 amino acids. The ends lost 6 bases at V and 2 bases at J; junction bases unmatched: 3. Germline-derived CDR1 and CDR2 are SGHDN and FVKESK. DNA for the CDR3: TGTGCCAGCAGGGCGACAGGGGCTGGAAACACCATATATTTT. Protein product: CASRATGAGNTIYF. The whole variable domain, filled in from reference TRBV14 and TRBJ1-3, reads EAGVTQFPSHSVIEKGQTVTLRCDPISGHDNLYWYRRVMGKEIKFLLHFVKESKQDESGMPNNRFLAERTGGTYSTLKVQPAELEDSGVYFCASRATGAGNTIYFGEGSWLTVV.

J is TRBJ2-1 and V is TRBV9; D gene unclear. Trimming took off 1 base at V and 8 bases at J, with 16 bases between the two ends. The CDR3 runs 15 residues. Germline CDR1 SGDLS, CDR2 YYNGEE. As DNA, the CDR3 is TGTGCCAGCAGCGTAACCCATTTCCAGGCCCATGAGCAGTTCTTC. Residues: CASSVTHFQAHEQFF.

This chain uses TRBV5-4 with TRBJ2-1; TRBD2 matches 9 bases. The germline CDR1 and CDR2 sequences are SGHNT and YYREEE (reference sequence). J was trimmed by 5 bases and V by 4 bases; bases with no gene match: 4. This CDR3 is built from 14 residues. The CDR3 reads CASSRTSADNEQFF. CDR3 DNA sequence: TGTGCCAGCAGCCGGACTAGCGCCGACAATGAGCAGTTCTTC.

This rearrangement joins TRBV13 to TRBJ2-1; TRBD2 matches 7 bases. V lost 7 bases to trimming and J lost 1 base; unmatched junction nucleotides: 4. Germline V gene lookup returns CDR1 PRHDT and CDR2 FYEKMQ (reference sequence). This CDR3 has 14 amino acids. The CDR3 region is CASTVAGSYNEQFF. The CDR3 nucleotides read TGTGCCAGCACCGTAGCGGGTTCCTACAATGAGCAGTTCTTC. Full variable domain (missing parts from reference TRBV13 and TRBJ2-1): AAGVIQSPRHLIKEKRETATLKCYPIPRHDTVYWYQQGPGQDPQFLISFYEKMQSDKGSIPDRFSAQQFSDYHSELNMSSLELGDSALYFCASTVAGSYNEQFFGPGTRLTVL.

A remark on this clone: At one end the junction does not follow the germline gene, possibly because of a read error. This chain joins TRBV7-2 and TRBJ2-7; 8 bases line up with TRBD2. The length of the CDR3 is 15 residues. Germline V lookup: CDR1 SGHTA, CDR2 FQGNSA. The CDR3 is CASSLALAGSSEQYF. The CDR3 DNA is TGTGCCAGCAGCTTAGCGCTAGCGGGTTCCTCCGAGCAGTACTTC.

The table lists this clone with a count of one. The chain recombines TRBV3-1 (or the pseudogene TRBV3-2) with TRBJ2-3, with 8 bases identical to TRBD2. CDR1 is LGHDT and CDR2 is YNNKEL in the germline V gene (reference sequence). The CDR3 is 16 residues long. The V segment lost 4 bases and the J segment 4 bases; nucleotides outside the gene matches: 10. As DNA, the CDR3 is TGTGCCAGCAGCCTCCGAGCGGGAGCATTCGCAGATACGCAGTATTTT. Residues: CASSLRAGAFADTQYF.

The genes are TRBV2 and TRBJ1-4; no firm D call. The CDR3 runs to 13 residues. The germline CDR1 and CDR2 sequences are SNHLY and FYNNEI. V was pared by 8 bases and J by 5 bases, with 12 bases between. CDR3 sequence reads: CASLWQANEKLFF. The CDR3 DNA sequence: TGTGCCAGCCTTTGGCAGGCGAATGAAAAACTGTTTTTT.

This clone occurred once. V is TRBV4-3 and J is TRBJ1-2; D possibly corresponds to TRBD1 (5 bases). The CDR3 length is 16 residues. Trimming took 1 base from V and 0 from J, leaving 12 bases between them. Germline CDR1 LGHNA, CDR2 YSLEER. CDR3 region: CASSQGGGVSNYGYTF. CDR3 nucleotide sequence: TGCGCCAGCAGCCAAGGGGGAGGGGTTTCTAACTATGGCTACACCTTC.

V usage is TRBV4-1 and J usage is TRBJ1-4, with a weak D call TRBD1 (6 bases). Trimming removed 7 bases from V and 1 base from J, with 16 bases in between. There are 16 residues in the CDR3. The V gene's germline CDR1 is MGHRA and CDR2 YSYEKL. CDR3 nucleotides: TGCGCCAGCACCCTACCCGAAGGGGGAACTAATGAAAAACTGTTTTTT. Its protein is CASTLPEGGTNEKLFF.